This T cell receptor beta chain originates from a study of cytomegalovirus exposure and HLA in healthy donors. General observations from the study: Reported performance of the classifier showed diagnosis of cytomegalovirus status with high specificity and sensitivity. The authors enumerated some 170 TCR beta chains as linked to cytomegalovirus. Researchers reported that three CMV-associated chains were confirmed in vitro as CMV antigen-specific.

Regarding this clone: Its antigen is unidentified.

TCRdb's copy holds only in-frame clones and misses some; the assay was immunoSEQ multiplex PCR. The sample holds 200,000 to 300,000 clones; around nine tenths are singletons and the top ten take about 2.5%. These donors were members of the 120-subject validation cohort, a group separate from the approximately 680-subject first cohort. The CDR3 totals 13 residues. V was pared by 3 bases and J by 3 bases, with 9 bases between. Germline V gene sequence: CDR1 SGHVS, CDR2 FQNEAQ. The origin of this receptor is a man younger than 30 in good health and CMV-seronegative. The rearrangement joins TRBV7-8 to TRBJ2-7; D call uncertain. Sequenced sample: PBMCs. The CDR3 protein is CASSLISGYEQYF. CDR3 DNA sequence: TGTGCCAGCAGCTTGATTTCGGGCTACGAGCAGTACTTC.